The rows below give T cell receptor beta chains drawn from one sample of a study of cytomegalovirus exposure and HLA in healthy donors. The repertoire was sequenced with immunoSEQ multiplex PCR; TCRdb's copy has only in-frame clones and lacks some. The table has some 150,000 clones, approximately 80% seen once. Sequenced sample: PBMCs. All receptors derive from a young woman in good health and CMV-seronegative. Each CDR3 is given with its conserved first and last residue. A D gene is named only where the DNA matches it firmly. The size of a clone is reported for some rows only, either as once, few or many, or as a class for expanded clones.

j_gene | abundance | d_gene | v_gene | CDR3nt | CDR3aa
TRBJ1-1 | - | - | TRBV11-2 | TGTGCCAGCAGCCAGGGAGGCACTGAAGCTTTCTTT | CASSQGGTEAFF
TRBJ2-3 | - | TRBD1 | TRBV2 | TGTGCCAGCAGCCCGGGACAGGGACTTCCGCAGTATTTT | CASSPGQGLPQYF
TRBJ2-7 | - | - | TRBV7-8 | TGTGCCAGCAGCCCTCTCGGGGGTCACGAGCAGTACTTC | CASSPLGGHEQYF
TRBJ2-5 | - | - | TRBV13 | TGTGCCAGCGGAGTATCAGAGACCCAGTACTTC | CASGVSETQYF
TRBJ1-3 | - | TRBD1 | TRBV7-9 | TGTTCCAGCAGCCCGGACAGGAGAAGTGGAAACACCATATATTTT | CSSSPDRRSGNTIYF
TRBJ1-4 | - | - | TRBV19 | TGTGCCAGTAGTATTCTAGTTGTAGGAGGGGAGAGTGAAAAACTGTTTTTT | CASSILVVGGESEKLFF
TRBJ2-2 | - | - | TRBV5-1 | TGCGCCAGCAGCTCCCGCGGCAGGGGGAACACCGGGGAGCTGTTTTTT | CASSSRGRGNTGELFF
TRBJ1-1 | - | - | TRBV19 | TGTGCCAGTAGTATACGCGACAGAGGTCCGACTGAAGCTTTCTTT | CASSIRDRGPTEAFF
TRBJ2-5 | - | TRBD2 | TRBV10-2 | TGCGCCAGCAAATTACTAGCGGGGGGGCGGGAGACCCAGTACTTC | CASKLLAGGRETQYF
TRBJ1-5 | - | TRBD1 | TRBV27 | TGTGCCAGCAGTTCTGGGACAGAACCCTTCTGCCAGCATTTT | CASSSGTEPFCQHF
TRBJ2-5 | - | TRBD1 | TRBV6-5 | TGTGCCAGCAAAACAGGGGGGAGGCAAGAGACCCAGTACTTC | CASKTGGRQETQYF
TRBJ2-7 | - | TRBD2 | TRBV28 | TGTGCCAGCAATTATCCGGGACTAGCTATATACGAGCAGTACTTC | CASNYPGLAIYEQYF
TRBJ1-2 | - | - | TRBV30 | TGTGCCTGGGCTGAACTAGACATCGGGCTTGGCTACACCTTC | CAWAELDIGLGYTF
TRBJ1-1 | - | - | TRBV1 | TGCACCAGCGGCGGACAGGGTCCAACCTGCTGGAACACTGAAGCTTTCTTT | CTSGGQGPTCWNTEAFF
TRBJ1-2 | - | - | TRBV2 | TGTGCCAGCAGTGTCCGGGACAAGGCTGGCTACACCTTC | CASSVRDKAGYTF
TRBJ1-3 | - | TRBD1 | TRBV6-1 | TGTGCCAGCAGTGGCCAACAGGGGCAAGGAAACACCATATATTTT | CASSGQQGQGNTIYF
TRBJ2-2 | - | - | TRBV7-6 | TGTGCCAGCAGTCATACCAGGGCACAGAACACCGGGGAGCTGTTTTTT | CASSHTRAQNTGELFF
TRBJ2-1 | once | - | TRBV28 | TGTGCCAGCAGTTTATTTACTAGCTATAACGAGCAGTTCTTC | CASSLFTSYNEQFF
TRBJ2-6 | few | - | TRBV6-6 | TGTGCCAGCAGTTACTCGGTCAGTTCTGGGGCCAACGTCCTGACTTTC | CASSYSVSSGANVLTF
TRBJ1-4 | - | - | TRBV10-1 | TGCGCCAGCAGTGAGCGGAAAAGGGGAGAAAAACTGTTTTTT | CASSERKRGEKLFF
TRBJ2-5 | - | - | TRBV18 | TGTGCCAGCTCACCGATACTAGGAAATCAAGAGACCCAGTACTTC | CASSPILGNQETQYF
TRBJ1-4 | - | - | TRBV27 | TGTGCCAGCAGCCTAACAGGATCAACTAATGAAAAACTGTTTTTT | CASSLTGSTNEKLFF
TRBJ1-3 | - | TRBD1 | TRBV5-6 | TGTACCAGCAGCCGACCAGGGGACAGATTCTTGCTCGGGGGAGAGGCCATATATTTT | CTSSRPGDRFLLGGEAIYF
TRBJ1-1 | few | - | TRBV13 | TGTGCCAGCAGCCCCCCTGCGGGGGTAAGGGGCACTGAAGCTTTCTTT | CASSPPAGVRGTEAFF
TRBJ2-7 | medium-sized | TRBD2 | TRBV2 | TGTGCCAGCAGGCTAGCGGGGGATGCCTACGAGCAGTACTTC | CASRLAGDAYEQYF
TRBJ1-1 | - | TRBD1 | TRBV18 | TGTGCCAGCTCACCAACTACCGGGACAGGATCTGCCACTGAAGCTTTCTTT | CASSPTTGTGSATEAFF
TRBJ1-2 | - | TRBD1 | TRBV19 | TGTGCCAGTAGACGAACGGGACAGATTGATGGCTACACCTTC | CASRRTGQIDGYTF
TRBJ2-2 | few | TRBD1 | TRBV2 | TGTGCCAGCAGTGAAGGACAGGGGGCCGGGGAGCTGTTTTTT | CASSEGQGAGELFF
TRBJ2-5 | - | TRBD1 | TRBV7-9 | TGTGCCAGCAGCTTACCGACAGGGATGGGGCAAGAGACCCAGTACTTC | CASSLPTGMGQETQYF
TRBJ1-4 | - | TRBD1 | TRBV5-4 | TGTGCCAGCAGCCCAGGGGGTGGAACTGGAAAACTGTTTTTT | CASSPGGGTGKLFF
TRBJ2-1 | - | - | TRBV6-5 | TGTGCCAGCAGTTACTCGGCACCCTACAATGAGCAGTTCTTC | CASSYSAPYNEQFF
TRBJ1-1 | - | - | TRBV18 | TGTGCCAGCTCAGGGGACTCGAACACTGAAGCTTTCTTT | CASSGDSNTEAFF
TRBJ1-1 | - | - | TRBV15 | TGTGCCACCAACCAGGCGCAGGGTGTAAACACTGAAGCTTTCTTT | CATNQAQGVNTEAFF
TRBJ1-2 | - | TRBD1 | TRBV2 | TGTGCCAGCAGTGCGGACAGGCATGGCTACACCTTC | CASSADRHGYTF
TRBJ1-1 | - | TRBD1 | TRBV19 | TGTGCCAGTAGTCCCGGACAGGGAAGATTGATGAACACTGAGGCTTTCTTT | CASSPGQGRLMNTEAFF
TRBJ1-5 | - | TRBD1 | TRBV7-9 | TGTTCCAGCAGCCCAGGGGGCCAATATAGCAATCAGCCCCAGCATTTT | CSSSPGGQYSNQPQHF
TRBJ1-2 | - | - | TRBV5-6 | TGTGCCAGCAGCCTCGGACCAGGGGGCTACACCTTC | CASSLGPGGYTF
TRBJ2-6 | - | - | TRBV5-4 | TGTGCCAGCAGCTTCCACAGGAGCTCTGGGGCCAACGGCCTGACTTTC | CASSFHRSSGANGLTF
TRBJ1-6 | - | - | TRBV19 | TGTGCCAGTAGTATATCGGCGGGGGCCTATAATTCACCCCTCCACTTT | CASSISAGAYNSPLHF